These 5 T cell receptor beta chains were all obtained from the same sample, sequenced in a study of CD8 T cells in ankylosing spondylitis. One entry per CDR3 protein results from TCRdb running MiXCR on the 5' RACE reads. The data contain tens of thousands of distinct CDR3 sequences, about 27% of them singletons. Sequenced: blood, either unsorted or a sorted T cell fraction (not recorded which). These receptors were taken from a male donor with ankylosing spondylitis or in good health (not recorded which).

The count of this clonotype is one. The chain links TRBV19 to TRBJ2-5; unclear D gene. CDR1 is LNHDA and CDR2 is SQIVND in the germline V gene (reference sequence). The CDR3 loop spans 15 amino acids. Trimming removed 5 bases from V and 2 bases from J, with 15 bases in between. CDR3 nucleotide sequence: TGTGCCAGTAGTCGGTGGGAAGTTGGTCAAGAGACCCAGTACTTC. It specifies CASSRWEVGQETQYF.

This clonotype showed up just a few times. This chain links TRBV27 with TRBJ2-5; D could derive from TRBD1 or TRBD2 (5 bases each). Germline CDR1 reads MNHEY; CDR2 reads SMNVEV (reference sequence). The CDR3 spans 15 residues. The V and J ends lost 2 bases and 7 bases respectively, with 17 bases between them. The CDR3 spells CASSLRGDAQGTQYF. CDR3 in DNA: TGTGCCAGCAGTTTACGGGGAGATGCCCAGGGGACCCAGTACTTC.

This clonotype occurred once. The genes are TRBV2 and TRBJ2-5; D call uncertain. Germline values: CDR1 SNHLY, CDR2 FYNNEI. V was cut by 3 bases and J by 5 bases, with 10 bases left in between. The length of the CDR3 is 13 residues. CDR3 in DNA: TGTGCCAGCAGTGATGGGCGTGACGAGACCCAGTACTTC. Protein product: CASSDGRDETQYF.

The gene calls are TRBV21-1 and TRBJ2-3; no check of the table's D call, TRBD2, against the DNA was made. TRBV21-1 is a documented pseudogene. This CDR3 region has 15 residues. The CDR3 DNA reads as TGTGCCAGCAGCAAAGGCCTAGCGGGGACAGATACGCAGTATTTT. Protein sequence: CASSKGLAGTDTQYF.

This chain links TRBV7-3 with TRBJ2-1, with D unresolved. The CDR3 is 13 residues long. Germline CDR1 is SGHTA and CDR2 is FQGTGA. V was cut by 4 bases and J by 9 bases, with 13 bases left in between. The CDR3 reads CASSYQRASEQFF. As DNA, the CDR3 is TGTGCCAGCAGCTACCAACGGGCTAGTGAGCAGTTCTTC.